This T cell receptor (beta chain) was recovered during a study of neurological immune-mediated disorders (dated by TCRdb to between 2017 and 2020). Describing the broader study: Of the roughly 34 multiple sclerosis patients, about 31 had relapsing-remitting MS and 3 had secondary progressive MS. Longitudinal samples, technical triplicates and paired sorted CD4+ and CD8+ T-cell subsets, alongside PBMC samples, were included among the approximately 110 TCR-beta libraries. The cohort was made up of approximately 69 subjects, consisting of roughly 15 HAM/TSP patients, some 34 multiple sclerosis patients and around 20 healthy controls. Using UMI-based sequencing, the study compared peripheral blood TCR-beta repertoires from patients with HTLV-I-associated myelopathy (HAM/TSP), patients with multiple sclerosis, and healthy controls. The research as a whole found: Repertoires from 18 of 34 MS patients were grouped by phylogenetic analysis into a cluster of related CDR3 sequences, suggesting a possible repertoire-level signature. The MS cluster was not associated with any clinical or MRI features, and the authors stated that larger cohorts are needed. No identical CDR3 amino acid sequences were found to be shared among expanded clones across subjects, suggesting that TCR-beta repertoires were private in all groups. TCR clonal expansion was highest in HAM/TSP patients and lowest in MS patients, with MS patients falling below even healthy controls.

This clonotype was observed at least ten times. It lacks a known antigen. No base qualities exist here, and no much larger clone lies one base off it. Unsorted PBMC libraries were generated from 2 million PBMCs stored in RNAlater at -80 °C until RNA extraction. The multiple sclerosis patients were enrolled in a US clinical protocol that evaluated disease progression with magnetic resonance imaging. Peripheral blood was subjected to Ficoll-Hypaque density gradient centrifugation to isolate PBMCs, which were then cryopreserved in liquid nitrogen. CDR1 and CDR2 (SGHTA, FQGNSA) derive from the germline V gene. The CDR3 measures 13 amino acids from cysteine to phenylalanine. Of all the DNA, just the CDR3 is kept, 39 bases in frame from base 1. V and J are truncated by 7 bases and 4 bases respectively, leaving an intervening sequence of 13 bases. cDNA was synthesized by template-switch 5'RACE using a primer with a 10-nucleotide random unique molecular identifier that tagged each TCR transcript. Each sequencing run produced over 190 million TCR-beta sequences covering 15-18 subjects. Total RNA was extracted with the RNeasy kit. The KAPA Real-time Library Amplification kit was used to amplify TCR-beta VDJ regions with primers for the TCR constant region and the 5'RACE anchor. A first PCR added sample indexes and Illumina adaptors, after which a second PCR increased the library yield. After purification with Ampure beads, the TCR product of roughly 650 bp was size-selected on a 2% E-gel SizeSelection system. Before pooling, library quality was checked on a Bioanalyzer, concentration was measured with Qubit, and libraries were quantified with the Kapa Library Quantification kit. Paired-end 2 x 150 bp sequencing of the libraries was performed on an Illumina HiSeq 2500. To increase sequence diversity, roughly 24-30% phiX was spiked into each library pool. From the authors' description of their analysis: The UMI-based MiGEC pipeline processed quality-filtered reads and removed over 85% of raw TCR sequences during error correction. IMGT germline references were used for alignment of VDJ genes, and clonotypes were defined by a unique CDR3 amino acid sequence together with V-J genes. Clonal expansion, Shannon diversity and CDR3 relatedness were evaluated with VDJtools (CalcPairwiseDistances, ClusterSamples), while phylogenetic trees were built in CLCbio workbench. Expanded clones were defined as having at least 8 unique UMIs, based on coefficient-of-variation modelling across technical triplicates. Through fastp at Q25 and MiXCR, TCRdb rebuilt clones from the public reads, retaining in-frame beta chains. Each entry is one CDR3 protein sequence, shown with its most common DNA and genes. None of the V and J calls come from the authors' own analysis; TCRdb made them. A total of 50,000 to 60,000 distinct CDR3 sequences appear in this sample, less than 2.5% of them only once. Under 4% of the sample is in the top ten clones.

The chain was built from TRBV7-2 and TRBJ1-2; no D gene is confidently identified. This receptor was obtained from a man aged 45-65 years with multiple sclerosis. The specimen was PBMCs. In nucleotides, the sequence is TGTGCCAGCACCAGAGATAGAGGCTATGGCTACACCTTC. Translated, this is CASTRDRGYGYTF.